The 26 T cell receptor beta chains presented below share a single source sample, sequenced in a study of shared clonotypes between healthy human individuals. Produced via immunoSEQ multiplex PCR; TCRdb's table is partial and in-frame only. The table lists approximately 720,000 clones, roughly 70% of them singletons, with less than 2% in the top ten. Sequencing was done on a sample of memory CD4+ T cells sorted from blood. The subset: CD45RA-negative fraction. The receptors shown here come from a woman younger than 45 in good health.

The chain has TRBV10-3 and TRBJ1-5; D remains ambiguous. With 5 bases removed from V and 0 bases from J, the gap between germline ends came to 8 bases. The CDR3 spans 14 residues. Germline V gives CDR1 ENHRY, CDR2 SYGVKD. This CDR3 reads CAISRANSNQPQHF. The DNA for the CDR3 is TGTGCCATCAGTAGGGCTAATAGCAATCAGCCCCAGCATTTT.

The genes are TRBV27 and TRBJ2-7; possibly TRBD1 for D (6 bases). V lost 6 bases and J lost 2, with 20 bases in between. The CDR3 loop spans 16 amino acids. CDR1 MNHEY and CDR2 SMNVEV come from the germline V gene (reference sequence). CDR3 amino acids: CASSNRIHRAPYEQYF. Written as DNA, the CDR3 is TGTGCCAGCAGCAATCGGATCCACAGGGCACCCTACGAGCAGTACTTC.

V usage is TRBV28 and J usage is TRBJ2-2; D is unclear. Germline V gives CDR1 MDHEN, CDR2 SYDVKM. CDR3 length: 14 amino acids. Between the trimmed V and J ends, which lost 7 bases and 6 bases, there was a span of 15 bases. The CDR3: CASMLERWAGELFF. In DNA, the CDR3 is TGTGCCAGCATGCTTGAGAGGTGGGCCGGGGAGCTGTTTTTT.

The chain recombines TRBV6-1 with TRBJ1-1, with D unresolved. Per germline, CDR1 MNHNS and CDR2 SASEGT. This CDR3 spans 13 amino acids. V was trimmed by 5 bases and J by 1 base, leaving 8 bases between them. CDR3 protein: CASSPHENTEAFF. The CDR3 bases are TGTGCCAGCAGTCCACATGAGAACACTGAAGCTTTCTTT.

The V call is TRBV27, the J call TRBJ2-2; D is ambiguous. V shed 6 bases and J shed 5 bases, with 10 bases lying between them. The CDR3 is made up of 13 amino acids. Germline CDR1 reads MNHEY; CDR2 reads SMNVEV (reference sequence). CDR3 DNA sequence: TGTGCCAGCAGCCCACATGGGACCGGGGAGCTGTTTTTT. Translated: CASSPHGTGELFF.

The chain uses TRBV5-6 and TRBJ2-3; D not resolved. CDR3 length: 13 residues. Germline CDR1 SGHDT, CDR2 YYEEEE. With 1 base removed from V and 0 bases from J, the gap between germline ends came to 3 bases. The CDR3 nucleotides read TGTGCCAGCAGCTTGCGTAGCACAGATACGCAGTATTTT. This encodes CASSLRSTDTQYF.

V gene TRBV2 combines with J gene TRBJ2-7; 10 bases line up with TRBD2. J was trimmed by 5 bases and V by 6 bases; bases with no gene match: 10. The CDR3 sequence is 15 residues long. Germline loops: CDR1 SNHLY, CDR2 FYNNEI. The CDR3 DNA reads TGTGCCAGCAGGAGGCTAGCGGGAGTTAACCACGAGCAGTACTTC. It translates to CASRRLAGVNHEQYF.

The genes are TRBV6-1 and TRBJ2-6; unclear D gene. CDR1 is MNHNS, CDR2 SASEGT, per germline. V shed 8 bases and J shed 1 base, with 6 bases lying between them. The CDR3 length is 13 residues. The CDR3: CASDKSGANVLTF. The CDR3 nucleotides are TGTGCCAGCGACAAGTCTGGGGCCAACGTCCTGACTTTC.

Here the CDR3 reads CASSFTGGPEDTQYF. CDR3 coding DNA: TGCGCCAGCAGCTTCACGGGAGGGCCAGAAGATACGCAGTATTTT. The J gene is TRBJ2-3, the V gene TRBV5-1; 8 nucleotides align to TRBD2. V was pared by 2 bases and J by 5 bases, with 7 bases of the junction left unmatched. Per the germline V gene, CDR1 is SGHRS and CDR2 is YFSETQ. The CDR3 is 15 residues long.

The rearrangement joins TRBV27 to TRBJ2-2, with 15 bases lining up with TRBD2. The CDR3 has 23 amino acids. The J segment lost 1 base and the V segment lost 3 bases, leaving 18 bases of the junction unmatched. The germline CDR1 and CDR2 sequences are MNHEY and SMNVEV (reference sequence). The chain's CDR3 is CASSFSSTGTSGRWGQNTGELFF. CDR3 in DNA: TGTGCCAGCAGTTTCTCGTCCACCGGGACTAGCGGGAGGTGGGGCCAGAACACCGGGGAGCTGTTTTTT.

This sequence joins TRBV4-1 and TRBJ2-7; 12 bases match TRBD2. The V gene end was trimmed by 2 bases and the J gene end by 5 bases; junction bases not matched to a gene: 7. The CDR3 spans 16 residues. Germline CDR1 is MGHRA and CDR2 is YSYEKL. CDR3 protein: CASSQPTSGRRNEQYF. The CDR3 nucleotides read TGCGCCAGCAGCCAACCGACTAGCGGGAGAAGGAACGAGCAGTACTTC.

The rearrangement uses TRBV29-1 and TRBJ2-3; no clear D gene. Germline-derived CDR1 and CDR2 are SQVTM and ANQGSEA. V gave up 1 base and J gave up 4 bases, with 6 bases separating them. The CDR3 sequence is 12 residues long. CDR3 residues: CSVEGGADTQYF. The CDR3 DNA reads TGCAGCGTTGAAGGGGGTGCAGATACGCAGTATTTT.

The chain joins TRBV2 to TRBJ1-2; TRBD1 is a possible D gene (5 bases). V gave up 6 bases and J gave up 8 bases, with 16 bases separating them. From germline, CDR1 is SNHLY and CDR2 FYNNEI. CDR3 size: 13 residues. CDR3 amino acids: CASRRDGLAGYTF. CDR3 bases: TGTGCCAGCAGACGGGACGGCCTTGCGGGCTACACCTTC.

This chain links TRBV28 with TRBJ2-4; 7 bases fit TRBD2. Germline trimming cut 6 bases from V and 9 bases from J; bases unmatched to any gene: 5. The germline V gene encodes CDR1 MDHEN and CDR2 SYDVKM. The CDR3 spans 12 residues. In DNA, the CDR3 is TGTGCCAGCAGCCCCCCGGGAGGCATTCAGTACTTC. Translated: CASSPPGGIQYF.

DNA of the CDR3: TGTGCCAGCTCCCCTGGGGGCCCTCAGCAGTATTTT. Protein sequence: CASSPGGPQQYF. The chain has TRBV18 and TRBJ2-3; maybe TRBD1 (6 bases). Germline V CDR1 and CDR2: KGHSH, LQKENI. This CDR3 is 12 amino acids long. V lost 6 bases and J 11 bases, leaving 15 bases between the germline ends.

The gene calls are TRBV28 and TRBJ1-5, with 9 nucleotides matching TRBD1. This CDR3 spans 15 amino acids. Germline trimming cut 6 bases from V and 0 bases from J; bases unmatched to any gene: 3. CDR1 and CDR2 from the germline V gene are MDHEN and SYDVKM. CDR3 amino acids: CASRPDRGSNQPQHF. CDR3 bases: TGTGCCAGCAGGCCGGACAGGGGTAGCAATCAGCCCCAGCATTTT.

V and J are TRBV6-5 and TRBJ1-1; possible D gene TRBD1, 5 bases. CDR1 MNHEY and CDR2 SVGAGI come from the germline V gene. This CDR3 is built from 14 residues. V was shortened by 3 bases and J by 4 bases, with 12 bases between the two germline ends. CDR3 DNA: TGTGCCAGCAGTTATTACCGGGGGGGCACTGAAGCTTTCTTT. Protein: CASSYYRGGTEAFF.

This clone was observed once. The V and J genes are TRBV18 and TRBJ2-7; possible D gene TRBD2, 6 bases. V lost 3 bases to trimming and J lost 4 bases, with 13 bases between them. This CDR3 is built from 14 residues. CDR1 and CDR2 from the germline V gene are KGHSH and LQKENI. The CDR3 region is CASSPEGSRYEQYF. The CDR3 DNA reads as TGTGCCAGCTCACCGGAGGGGTCCCGTTACGAGCAGTACTTC.

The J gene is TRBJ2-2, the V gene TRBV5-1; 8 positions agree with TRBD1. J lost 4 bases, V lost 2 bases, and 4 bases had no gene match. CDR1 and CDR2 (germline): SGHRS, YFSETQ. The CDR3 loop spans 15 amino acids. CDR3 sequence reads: CASSFGQGATGELFF. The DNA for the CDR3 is TGCGCCAGCAGCTTTGGACAGGGAGCCACCGGGGAGCTGTTTTTT.

CDR3 DNA: TGTGCCAGCAGCCAAGATGGGACAGTAAAAGAGACCCAGTACTTC. Residues: CASSQDGTVKETQYF. The chain has TRBV4-2 and TRBJ2-5, with 7 nucleotides matching TRBD1. CDR1 is LGHNA and CDR2 is YNFKEQ in the germline V gene. Trimming at V came to 0 bases and at J to 3 bases, leaving 4 bases not matched to a gene. The CDR3 length is 15 residues.

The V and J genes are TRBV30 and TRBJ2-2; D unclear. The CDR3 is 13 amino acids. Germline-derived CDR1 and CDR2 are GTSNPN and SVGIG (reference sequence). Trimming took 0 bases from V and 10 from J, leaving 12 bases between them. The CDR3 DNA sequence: TGTGCCTGGAGTGTAAGGGTCGGTGAGGAGCTGTTTTTT. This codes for CAWSVRVGEELFF.

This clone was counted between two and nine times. The CDR3 DNA reads as TGCGCCAGCAAACGGGACGGAGCCTACGAGCAGTACTTC. This translates into CASKRDGAYEQYF. The chain joins TRBV5-1 to TRBJ2-7; D tentatively reads TRBD1 or TRBD2 (5 bases each). V gave up 6 bases and J gave up 2 bases, with 12 bases separating them. The CDR3 has 13 residues. Germline V gene sequence: CDR1 SGHRS, CDR2 YFSETQ.

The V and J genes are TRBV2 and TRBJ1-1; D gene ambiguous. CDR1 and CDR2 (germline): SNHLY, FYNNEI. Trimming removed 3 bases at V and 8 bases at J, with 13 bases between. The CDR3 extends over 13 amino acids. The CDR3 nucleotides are TGTGCCAGCAGTGAGTGGCTCGGGAGGGAAGCTTTCTTT. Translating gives CASSEWLGREAFF.

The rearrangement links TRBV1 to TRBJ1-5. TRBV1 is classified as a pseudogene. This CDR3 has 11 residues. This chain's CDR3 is CTSSGPGPQHF. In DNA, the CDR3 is TGCACCAGCAGCGGACCCGGGCCCCAGCATTTT.

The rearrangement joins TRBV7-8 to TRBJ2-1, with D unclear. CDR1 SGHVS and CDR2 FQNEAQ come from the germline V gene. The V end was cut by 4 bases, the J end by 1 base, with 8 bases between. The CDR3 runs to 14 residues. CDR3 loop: CASSSVPSYNEQFF. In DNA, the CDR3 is TGTGCCAGCAGCTCCGTCCCGTCCTACAATGAGCAGTTCTTC.

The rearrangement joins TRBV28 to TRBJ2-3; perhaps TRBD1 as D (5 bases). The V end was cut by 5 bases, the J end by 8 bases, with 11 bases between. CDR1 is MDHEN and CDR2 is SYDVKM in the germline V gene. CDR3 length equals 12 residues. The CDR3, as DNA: TGTGCCAGCAGTCCCGGACATGTTACGCAGTATTTT. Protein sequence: CASSPGHVTQYF.